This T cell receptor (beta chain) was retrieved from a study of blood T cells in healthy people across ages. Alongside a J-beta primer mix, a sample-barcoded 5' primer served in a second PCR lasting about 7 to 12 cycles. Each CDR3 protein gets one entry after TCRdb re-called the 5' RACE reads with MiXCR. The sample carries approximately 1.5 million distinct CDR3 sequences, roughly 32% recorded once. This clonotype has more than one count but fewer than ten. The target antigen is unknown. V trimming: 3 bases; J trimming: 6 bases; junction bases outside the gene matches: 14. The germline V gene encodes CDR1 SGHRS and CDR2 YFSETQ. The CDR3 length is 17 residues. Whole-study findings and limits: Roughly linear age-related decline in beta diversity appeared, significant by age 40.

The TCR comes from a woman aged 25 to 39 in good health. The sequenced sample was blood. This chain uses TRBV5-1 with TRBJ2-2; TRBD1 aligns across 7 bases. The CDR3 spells CASSSWTGTIGSGELFF. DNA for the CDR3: TGCGCCAGCAGCTCCTGGACAGGAACAATAGGTTCCGGGGAGCTGTTTTTT.